Following are 22 T cell receptor beta chains from one sample sequenced in a study of tumor and adjacent non-tumor tissue in lung cancer (dated by TCRdb to the late 2010s). Bulk unsorted tissue served as the source for RNA extraction, and RNA quality was assessed using a NanoDrop ND-1000 and an Agilent 2100. Distant non-tumor tissue taken more than 3 cm from the tumor edge was used as the normal lung sample. Receptor amplification or capture employed multiplex PCR. Instrument used: Illumina HiSeq 2500. Following protocols modified from ARM-PCR, the researchers constructed TCRbeta libraries through three rounds of nested PCR with primers (Table S4). TCRdb applied fastp at Q25 and MiXCR to the public reads, then kept only in-frame beta chains. CDR3 protein duplicates are merged, each entry listing the most common genes and DNA. In this sample the table shows almost 75,000 distinct CDR3 sequences, around 70% of which occur a single time. 25% to 30% of the sample goes to the ten largest clones.

The specimen was distant non-tumor lung tissue. The receptors derive from a woman aged 45-65 years with non-small cell lung cancer.

Concerning this clonotype: This may be a read error: a much more frequent sequence differs by one nucleotide. The chain links TRBV5-6 to TRBJ1-2; 10 bases fit TRBD1. CDR1 and CDR2 (germline): SGHDT, YYEEEE. The CDR3 loop spans 16 amino acids. As DNA, the CDR3 is TGTGCCAACAGCCCGTCCGGGACAGGGGTTCGTTCTGCGAACACCTTC. Protein sequence: CANSPSGTGVRSANTF.

The chain links TRBV23-1 to TRBJ2-7; a weak D match, TRBD1 (6 bases). TRBV23-1 is identified as an open reading frame with a role that is uncertain. Trimming took off 7 bases at V and 2 bases at J, with 15 bases between the two ends. This CDR3 has 14 amino acids. CDR3 loop: CASTGAAVTYEQYF. The CDR3 nucleotides read TGCGCCAGCACAGGGGCGGCGGTCACCTACGAGCAGTACTTC.

With regard to this clonotype: A much larger clone is a single base away; this may be a read error. The rearrangement uses TRBV6-2 or TRBV6-3 and TRBJ2-7, with 7 bases matching TRBD1. From germline, CDR1 is MNHEY and CDR2 SVGEGT. The CDR3 covers 12 residues. The CDR3 DNA follows: TGTACCAGCAGTTACAGGGGCTACGAGCAGTACTTC. This sequence encodes CTSSYRGYEQYF.

This clonotype was detected only once. A much larger clonotype is one base distant, so this may be a read error. V gene TRBV12-3 or TRBV12-4 combines with J gene TRBJ2-3, with TRBD2 identical over 9 bases. The CDR3 has 18 amino acids. CDR3 protein: CAGSSPSGAYSSTDTQYF. The CDR3 region has the DNA TGTGCCGGCAGTTCTCCTAGCGGGGCCTATTCGAGCACAGATACGCAGTATTTT.

Of note for this clonotype: Since no conserved phenylalanine or tryptophan closes the CDR3, a read error is the likely cause. The V call is TRBV6-2 or TRBV6-3, the J call TRBJ1-2; D is possibly TRBD1 (6 bases). This CDR3 is built from 13 residues. The V gene lost 8 bases and the J gene lost 5 bases, with 15 bases spanning the gap. Germline CDR1 reads MNHEY; CDR2 reads SVGEGT. CDR3 amino acids: CASCWDKSYGYTL. CDR3 nucleotides: TGTGCCAGCTGCTGGGACAAGTCGTATGGCTACACCCTC.

This clonotype was counted many times. The rearrangement uses TRBV12-3 or TRBV12-4 and TRBJ2-7; 7 bases match TRBD1. Trimming cost V 3 bases and J 5 bases; bases outside gene matches: 4. The CDR3 is 13 amino acids. The DNA for the CDR3 is TGTGCCAGCAGTTTGGGACAGTTCAACGAGCAGTACTTC. As protein: CASSLGQFNEQYF.

This clonotype was seen ten or more times. The V call is TRBV20-1, the J call TRBJ2-1, with TRBD2 matching over 14 bases. CDR1 DFQATT and CDR2 SNEGSKA come from the germline V gene (reference sequence). The junction had 9 bases not matched to a gene; V was cut back by 2 bases and J by 3 bases. The CDR3 sequence is 18 residues long. CDR3 region: CSARKTHGLAGGYNEQFF. DNA for the CDR3: TGCAGTGCTAGAAAAACCCACGGACTAGCGGGAGGCTACAATGAGCAGTTCTTC.

For this clonotype: As the CDR3 is not closed by the conserved phenylalanine or tryptophan, this likely results from a read error. This chain joins TRBV11-2 and TRBJ2-1, with a possible D match to TRBD2 (6 bases). Trimming left V 3 bases short and J 2 bases short, with 14 bases between. The CDR3 spans 16 residues. Per the germline V gene, CDR1 is SGHAT and CDR2 is FQNNGV. The CDR3 sequence: CASSFLAPAAYNEQFL. CDR3 nucleotides: TGTGCCAGCAGCTTTCTAGCGCCAGCCGCCTACAATGAGCAGTTCCTC.

This clonotype was counted only a few times. The rearrangement uses TRBV7-8 and TRBJ1-5; D perhaps matches TRBD1 (5 bases). V shed 1 base and J shed 7 bases, with 17 bases lying between them. The CDR3 extends over 16 amino acids. Per germline, CDR1 SGHVS and CDR2 FQNEAQ. CDR3 region: CASSLGHSGNRQPQHF. The CDR3 region has the DNA TGTGCCAGCAGCTTAGGCCATTCAGGGAATAGGCAGCCCCAGCATTTT.

Remarks on this clonotype: At one end the junction does not follow the germline gene, possibly because of a read error. This chain uses TRBV20-1 with TRBJ2-5; 8 bases align to TRBD2. CDR1 DFQATT and CDR2 SNEGSKA come from the germline V gene (reference sequence). There are 13 residues in the CDR3. The CDR3 DNA is TGCAGAATCCCGGGACTAGTGGAAGAGACCCAGTACTTT. Amino acid sequence: CRIPGLVEETQYF.

This clonotype showed up many times. The chain joins TRBV6-2 or TRBV6-3 to TRBJ2-1; possible D gene TRBD1, 5 bases. The germline gives CDR1 MNHEY, CDR2 SVGEGT. V lost 3 bases to trimming and J lost 9 bases, with 15 bases between them. The CDR3 is 14 residues long. CDR3 bases: TGTGCCAGCAGTTATGGTCTGGGGCACGCTGAGCAGTTCTTC. This codes for CASSYGLGHAEQFF.

Turning to this clonotype: Possible read error: a much larger clone is one base away. The rearrangement joins TRBV4-3 to TRBJ2-7, with D possibly TRBD2 on 6 matching bases. Trimming removed 3 bases at V and 3 bases at J, with 15 bases between. This CDR3 is 15 amino acids long. Germline V gives CDR1 LGHNA, CDR2 YSLEER. The CDR3 DNA is TGCGCCAGCAGCCATGATTTGGCGGGATTCTACGAGCAGTACTTC. Translated, it gives CASSHDLAGFYEQYF.

This clonotype appeared many times. The rearrangement links TRBV28 to TRBJ1-1; no clear D gene. CDR3 length equals 14 residues. Trimming left V 6 bases short and J 4 bases short, with 15 bases between. CDR1 is MDHEN and CDR2 is SYDVKM in the germline V gene. The CDR3 here is CASSTLGKSTEAFF. CDR3 coding DNA: TGTGCCAGCAGCACTTTAGGGAAATCCACTGAAGCTTTCTTT.

About this clonotype itself: The conserved final phenylalanine or tryptophan is absent from the CDR3, which likely points to a read error. No DNA is shown, since the ends of the CDR3 on it are uncertain; the CDR3 is the one TCRdb lists. The gene calls are TRBV6-1 and TRBJ2-1; the D call TRBD2 from the table was never checked on the DNA. The CDR3 totals 12 residues, both ends included. CDR1 is MNHNS, CDR2 SASEGT, per germline. The CDR3 sequence is CASSKETRGLFL.

About this clonotype itself: A junction boundary mismatches the germline segment, possibly from a read error. The rearrangement joins TRBV12-3 or TRBV12-4 to TRBJ2-1; 8 nucleotides match TRBD1. The length of the CDR3 is 15 residues. The CDR3 reads CPSTTLGQASNEQFF. In DNA, the CDR3 is TGTCCCAGTACCACCTTGGGACAGGCAAGCAATGAGCAGTTCTTC.

To note about this clonotype: A much larger clone sits a single nucleotide away, making a read error possible. The conserved phenylalanine or tryptophan is not found at the CDR3 terminus, so this likely reflects a read error. CDR3 region: CASSPARQTGFRVGNQPQHS. The CDR3 DNA reads as TGTGCCAGCAGTCCAGCCCGCCAAACAGGGTTTCGAGTTGGCAATCAGCCCCAGCATTCT. This chain connects TRBV6-2 or TRBV6-3 to TRBJ1-5; D is possibly TRBD1 (6 bases). Trimming pared 5 bases from V and 2 bases from J, leaving 28 bases between. The V gene's germline CDR1 is MNHEY and CDR2 SVGEGT. The CDR3 extends over 20 amino acids.

This clonotype was found once. The rearrangement links TRBV5-1 to TRBJ2-5; D not certain. CDR1 and CDR2 from the germline V gene are SGHRS and YFSETQ. Trimming took off 7 bases at V and 5 bases at J, with 18 bases between the two ends. The CDR3 spans 14 residues. CDR3 nucleotides: TGCGCCAGCTCACAGAACTCCCTCGGCGAGACCCAGTACTTC. Translating gives CASSQNSLGETQYF.

Points on this clonotype: One end of the junction varies from germline; a read error may be responsible. The CDR3 here is CSVEISKNTPLHF. In DNA, the CDR3 is TGCAGCGTTGAGATTAGTAAGAATACACCCCTCCATTTT. The V gene is TRBV29-1, the J gene TRBJ1-6; unclear D gene. The CDR3 extends over 13 amino acids. Germline assignment: CDR1 SQVTM and CDR2 ANQGSEA.

Of note for this clonotype: A much larger clone lies one base from this, so it may be a read error. V usage is TRBV10-3 and J usage is TRBJ2-1, with a weak D call TRBD1 (5 bases). V gave up 0 bases and J gave up 1 base, with 13 bases separating them. The germline gives CDR1 ENHRY, CDR2 SYGVKD. This CDR3 comprises 17 residues. The CDR3 sequence is CAISESPSGSSYNEQFF. CDR3 DNA sequence: TGTGCCATCAGTGAGTCCCCGTCAGGGTCTTCCTACAATGAGCAGTTCTTC.

A remark on this clonotype: One junction end does not reproduce the germline sequence, and a read error may be involved. J is TRBJ1-5 and V is TRBV28; TRBD1 might be the D (5 bases). Germline CDR1 is MDHEN and CDR2 is SYDVKM. The CDR3 sequence is 16 residues long. The CDR3 here is CASNLTSRVTNQPQHF. CDR3 DNA: TGTGCCAGCAATCTAACCAGCAGGGTTACGAATCAGCCCCAACATTTT.

The chain carries TRBV18 and TRBJ2-5; D might be TRBD2 (5 bases). This CDR3 region has 14 residues. Between the trimmed V and J ends, which lost 0 bases and 4 bases, there was a span of 9 bases. CDR1 is KGHSH and CDR2 is LQKENI in the germline V gene. In DNA, the CDR3 is TGTGCCAGCTCACCACCGTCCGGGGTAGAGACCCAGTACTTC. This codes for CASSPPSGVETQYF.

On this clonotype itself: Possible read error: a much larger clone is one base away. The chain recombines TRBV29-1 with TRBJ2-7; TRBD1 matches 9 bases. J gave up 8 bases and V 2 bases, and 10 bases lay outside the gene matches. In germline, CDR1 is SQVTM, CDR2 ANQGSEA. CDR3 length: 14 amino acids. DNA of the CDR3: TGCAGCGTTGAAAATAGAGGACAGGGGAGTAAGCAGTACTTC. It codes for CSVENRGQGSKQYF.